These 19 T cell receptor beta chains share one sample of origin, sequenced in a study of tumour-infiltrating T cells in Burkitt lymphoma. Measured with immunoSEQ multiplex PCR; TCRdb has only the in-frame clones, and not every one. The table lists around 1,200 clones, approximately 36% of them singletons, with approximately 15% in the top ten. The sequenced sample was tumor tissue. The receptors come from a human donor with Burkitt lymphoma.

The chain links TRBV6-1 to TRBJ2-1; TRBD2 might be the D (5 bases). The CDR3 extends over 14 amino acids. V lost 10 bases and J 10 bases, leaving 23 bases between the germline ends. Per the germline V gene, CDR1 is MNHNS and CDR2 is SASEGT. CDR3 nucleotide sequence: TGTGCCATCTTCTCCCTATTAGGCGGGCGCGAGCAGTTCTTC. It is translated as CAIFSLLGGREQFF.

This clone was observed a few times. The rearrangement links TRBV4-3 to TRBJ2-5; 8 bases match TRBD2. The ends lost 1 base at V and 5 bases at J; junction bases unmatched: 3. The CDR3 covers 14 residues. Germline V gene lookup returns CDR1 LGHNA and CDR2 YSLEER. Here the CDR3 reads CASSQGGGGETQYF. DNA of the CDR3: TGCGCCAGCAGCCAAGGTGGCGGGGGGGAGACCCAGTACTTC.

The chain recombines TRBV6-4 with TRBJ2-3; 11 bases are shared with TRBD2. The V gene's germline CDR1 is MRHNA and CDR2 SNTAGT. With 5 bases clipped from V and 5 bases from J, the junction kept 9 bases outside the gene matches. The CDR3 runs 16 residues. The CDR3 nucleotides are TGTGCCAGCAGTCCTTTTATAGCGGGAGGGGAAGATACGCAGTATTTT. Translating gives CASSPFIAGGEDTQYF.

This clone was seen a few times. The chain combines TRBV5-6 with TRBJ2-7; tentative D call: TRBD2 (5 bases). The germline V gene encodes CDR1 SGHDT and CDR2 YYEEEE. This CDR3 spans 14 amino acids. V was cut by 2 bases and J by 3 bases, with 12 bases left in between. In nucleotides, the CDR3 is TGTGCCAGCAGCTTTGGCGGGTACAACTACGAGCAGTACGTC. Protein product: CASSFGGYNYEQYV.

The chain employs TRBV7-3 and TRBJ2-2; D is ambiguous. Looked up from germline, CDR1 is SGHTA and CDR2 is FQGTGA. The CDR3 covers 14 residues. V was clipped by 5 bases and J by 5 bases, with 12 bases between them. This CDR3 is CASSLIGETGELFF. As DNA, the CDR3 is TGTGCCAGCAGCCTGATTGGGGAAACCGGGGAGCTGTTTTTT.

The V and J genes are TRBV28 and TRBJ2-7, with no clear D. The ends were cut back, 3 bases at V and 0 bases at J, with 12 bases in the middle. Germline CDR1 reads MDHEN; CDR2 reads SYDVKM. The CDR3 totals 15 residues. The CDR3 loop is CASSLASTDSYEQYF. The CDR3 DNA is TGTGCCAGCAGTTTGGCATCAACGGACTCCTACGAGCAGTACTTC.

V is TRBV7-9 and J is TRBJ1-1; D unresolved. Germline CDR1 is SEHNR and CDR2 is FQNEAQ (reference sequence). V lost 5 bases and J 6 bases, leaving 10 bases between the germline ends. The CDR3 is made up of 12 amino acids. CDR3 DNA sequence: TGTGCCAGCAGCCCGGGCTTAGCTGAAGCTTTCTTT. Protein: CASSPGLAEAFF.

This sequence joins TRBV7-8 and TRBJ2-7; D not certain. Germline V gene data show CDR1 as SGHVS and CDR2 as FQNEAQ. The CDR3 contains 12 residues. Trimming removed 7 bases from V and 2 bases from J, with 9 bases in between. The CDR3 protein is CASTPQTYEQYF. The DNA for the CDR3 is TGTGCCAGCACCCCTCAAACCTACGAGCAGTACTTC.

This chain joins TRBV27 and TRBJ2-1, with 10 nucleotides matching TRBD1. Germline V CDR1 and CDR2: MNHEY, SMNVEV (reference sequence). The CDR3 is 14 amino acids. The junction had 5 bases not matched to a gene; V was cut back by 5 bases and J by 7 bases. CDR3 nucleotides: TGTGCCAGCAGTCCGGAGGGACAGGGGAATGAGCAGTTCTTC. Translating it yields CASSPEGQGNEQFF.

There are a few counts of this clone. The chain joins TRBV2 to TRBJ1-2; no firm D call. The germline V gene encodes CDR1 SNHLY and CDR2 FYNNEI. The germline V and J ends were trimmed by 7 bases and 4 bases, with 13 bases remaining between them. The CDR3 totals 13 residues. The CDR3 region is CASKDTASYGYTF. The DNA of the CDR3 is TGTGCCAGCAAAGACACCGCTAGCTATGGCTACACCTTC.

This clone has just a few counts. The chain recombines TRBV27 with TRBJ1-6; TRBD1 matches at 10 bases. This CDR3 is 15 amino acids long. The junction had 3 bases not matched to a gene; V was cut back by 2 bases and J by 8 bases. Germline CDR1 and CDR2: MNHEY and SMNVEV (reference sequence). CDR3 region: CASSLEGQGDSPLHF. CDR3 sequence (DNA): TGTGCCAGCAGTTTAGAAGGACAGGGGGATTCACCCCTCCACTTT.

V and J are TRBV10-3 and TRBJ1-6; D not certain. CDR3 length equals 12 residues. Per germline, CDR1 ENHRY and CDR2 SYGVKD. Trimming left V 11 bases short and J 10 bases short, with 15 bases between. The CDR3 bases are TGTGCCGTCTTGGGAGGGAACTCACCCCTCCACTTT. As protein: CAVLGGNSPLHF.

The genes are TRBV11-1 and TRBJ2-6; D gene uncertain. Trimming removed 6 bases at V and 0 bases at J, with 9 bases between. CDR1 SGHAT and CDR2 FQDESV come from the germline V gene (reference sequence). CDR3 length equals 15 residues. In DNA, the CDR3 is TGTGCCAGCAGACACATGACCTCTGGGGCCAACGTCCTGACTTTC. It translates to CASRHMTSGANVLTF. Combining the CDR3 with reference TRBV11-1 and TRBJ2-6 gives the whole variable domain EAEVAQSPRYKITEKSQAVAFWCDPISGHATLYWYRQILGQGPELLVQFQDESVVDDSQLPKDRFSAERLKGVDSTLKIQPAELGDSAMYLCASRHMTSGANVLTFGAGSRLTVL.

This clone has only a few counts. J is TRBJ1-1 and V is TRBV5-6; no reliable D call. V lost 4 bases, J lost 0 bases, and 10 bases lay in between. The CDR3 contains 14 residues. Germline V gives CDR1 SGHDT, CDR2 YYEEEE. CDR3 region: CASSPSPMNTEAFF. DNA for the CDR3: TGTGCCAGCAGCCCCAGTCCCATGAACACTGAAGCTTTCTTT. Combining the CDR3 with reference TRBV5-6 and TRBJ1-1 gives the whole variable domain DAGVTQSPTHLIKTRGQQVTLRCSPKSGHDTVSWYQQALGQGPQFIFQYYEEEERQRGNFPDRFSGHQFPNYSSELNVNALLLGDSALYLCASSPSPMNTEAFFGQGTRLTVV.

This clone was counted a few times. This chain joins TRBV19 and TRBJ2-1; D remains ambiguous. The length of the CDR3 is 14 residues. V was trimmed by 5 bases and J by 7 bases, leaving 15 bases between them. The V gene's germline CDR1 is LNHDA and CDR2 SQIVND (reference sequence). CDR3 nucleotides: TGTGCCAGTAGTCCCCCCCTTCGGCTAAATGAGCAGTTCTTC. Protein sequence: CASSPPLRLNEQFF.

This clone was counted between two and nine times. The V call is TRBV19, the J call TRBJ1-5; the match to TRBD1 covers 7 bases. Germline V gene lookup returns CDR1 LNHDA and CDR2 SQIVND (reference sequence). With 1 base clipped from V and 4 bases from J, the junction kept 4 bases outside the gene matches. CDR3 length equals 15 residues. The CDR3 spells CASSIGAGGNQPQHF. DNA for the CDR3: TGTGCCAGTAGTATAGGGGCAGGGGGAAATCAGCCCCAGCATTTT.

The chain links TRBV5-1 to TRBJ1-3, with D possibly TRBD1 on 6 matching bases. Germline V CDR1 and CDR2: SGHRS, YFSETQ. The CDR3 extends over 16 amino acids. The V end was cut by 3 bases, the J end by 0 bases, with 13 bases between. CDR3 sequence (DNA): TGCGCCAGCAGCTGGGCCGGACAGAGCTCTGGAAACACCATATATTTT. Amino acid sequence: CASSWAGQSSGNTIYF.

The chain's CDR3 is CASSLNGGFLYEQYF. CDR3 nucleotide sequence: TGTGCCAGCAGCTTAAATGGTGGGTTTCTATACGAGCAGTACTTC. The chain has TRBV11-2 and TRBJ2-7; no clear D gene. CDR1 and CDR2 from the germline V gene are SGHAT and FQNNGV. The CDR3 has 15 residues. V was cut by 2 bases and J by 4 bases, with 15 bases left in between.

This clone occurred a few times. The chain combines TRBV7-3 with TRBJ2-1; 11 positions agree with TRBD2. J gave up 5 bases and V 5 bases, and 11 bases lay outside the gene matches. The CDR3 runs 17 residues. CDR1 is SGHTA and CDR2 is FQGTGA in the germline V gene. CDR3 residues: CASSIRLAGTDDNEQFF. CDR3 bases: TGTGCCAGCAGCATAAGACTAGCGGGAACCGACGACAATGAGCAGTTCTTC. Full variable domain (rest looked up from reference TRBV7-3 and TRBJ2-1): GAGVSQTPSNKVTEKGKYVELRCDPISGHTALYWYRQSLGQGPEFLIYFQGTGAADDSGLPNDRFFAVRPEGSVSTLKIQRTERGDSAVYLCASSIRLAGTDDNEQFFGPGTRLTVL.